The entry below gives a single TCR beta chain sequence along with its context. The sample belongs to a study of blood T cell repertoires in COVID-19. The repertoire was sequenced with immunoSEQ multiplex PCR; TCRdb's copy has only in-frame clones and lacks some. Of under 75,000 clones listed, about 70% are singletons. V lost 1 base and J 0 bases, leaving 8 bases between the germline ends. The CDR3 runs 15 residues. From germline, CDR1 is SNHLY and CDR2 FYNNEI. Sequenced: peripheral blood. This TCR came from a woman aged 45-59 years with active or convalescent COVID-19. This sequence joins TRBV2 and TRBJ2-3, with D unresolved. Here the CDR3 reads CASSEVTTSTDTQYF. As DNA, the CDR3 is TGTGCCAGCAGTGAAGTCACTACTAGCACAGATACGCAGTATTTT.